The source of this TCR beta chain is a study of blood T cell repertoires in COVID-19. Only in-frame clones appear in the TCRdb table, and some are missing; sequencing was by immunoSEQ multiplex PCR. The sample holds about 290,000 clones, around 86% seen once. Of note for this clone: The same CDR3 also results from other DNA sequences found in this sample.

This CDR3 has 11 residues. Germline V gives CDR1 MNHEY, CDR2 SVGAGI. Trimming took 2 bases from V and 7 from J, leaving 6 bases between them. The chain employs TRBV6-5 and TRBJ2-7; D possibly corresponds to TRBD2 (6 bases). Sequenced sample: peripheral blood. The clonotype was recovered from a woman aged 30 to 39 with active or convalescent COVID-19. CDR3 DNA: TGTGCCAGCAGTTACGGAGGGGAGCAGTACTTC. This encodes CASSYGGEQYF.